These 2 T cell receptor beta chains came from one sample sequenced in a study of T cell repertoires in cytomegalovirus infection. TCRdb re-derived calls from the reads in MiXCR, one entry per CDR3 protein. The sample shows about a million distinct CDR3 sequences, approximately 31% of them seen only once. These receptors lack a known antigen. The sequencing here drew on cultured CD8+ T cells from PBMCs, taken from culture after CMV antigen stimulation. The receptors here all came from a human donor in good health (CMV status not recorded). Some clones in this sample may be carry-over from other donors' samples.

This clonotype was recorded a few times. The CDR3 DNA reads as TGTGCCAGCAGTGACCTAAACAGGGGCCACGAGCAGTACGTC. Translated, it gives CASSDLNRGHEQYV. The gene calls are TRBV6-1 and TRBJ2-7, with TRBD1 identical over 7 bases. The CDR3 spans 14 residues. V was clipped by 3 bases and J by 5 bases; unmatched bases: 7. CDR1 and CDR2 (germline): MNHNS, SASEGT.

The V gene is TRBV5-5, the J gene TRBJ2-5; a weak D match, TRBD2 (7 bases). Germline V CDR1 and CDR2: SGHKS, YYEKEE (reference sequence). Deletions cut 0 bases from V and 2 bases from J, with 14 bases between. The CDR3 length is 16 residues. CDR3 sequence: CASSLVGGAEQETQYF. The CDR3 DNA reads as TGTGCCAGCAGCTTGGTAGGGGGGGCCGAGCAAGAGACCCAGTACTTC.